This T cell receptor beta chain derives from a study of cytomegalovirus exposure and HLA in healthy donors. Study in general: The use of the same platform for the roughly 120 validation repertoires and the 600 to 800 first-cohort repertoires was reported by a later analysis.

The donors formed part of the roughly 110-subject validation cohort, distinct from the roughly 670-subject first cohort. CDR3 length: 16 residues. Germline-derived CDR1 and CDR2 are SGDLS and YYNGEE. V was trimmed by 1 base and J by 2 bases, leaving 13 bases between them. Data came from immunoSEQ multiplex PCR; TCRdb stores just in-frame clones and leaves some out. This sample has about 260,000 clones, with 90% found just once. Regarding this clone: Its target is not known.

Study-level findings and limits: As confirmed in vitro, a few CMV-associated chains were specific for CMV antigens.

This chain joins TRBV9 and TRBJ2-1; D unclear. This receptor was taken from a woman in her thirties in good health and CMV-seronegative. The source material was PBMCs. Here the CDR3 DNA reads TGTGCCAGCAGCGTATCAAGCCCCCCGCCCTACAATGAGCAGTTCTTC. Translating it yields CASSVSSPPPYNEQFF.